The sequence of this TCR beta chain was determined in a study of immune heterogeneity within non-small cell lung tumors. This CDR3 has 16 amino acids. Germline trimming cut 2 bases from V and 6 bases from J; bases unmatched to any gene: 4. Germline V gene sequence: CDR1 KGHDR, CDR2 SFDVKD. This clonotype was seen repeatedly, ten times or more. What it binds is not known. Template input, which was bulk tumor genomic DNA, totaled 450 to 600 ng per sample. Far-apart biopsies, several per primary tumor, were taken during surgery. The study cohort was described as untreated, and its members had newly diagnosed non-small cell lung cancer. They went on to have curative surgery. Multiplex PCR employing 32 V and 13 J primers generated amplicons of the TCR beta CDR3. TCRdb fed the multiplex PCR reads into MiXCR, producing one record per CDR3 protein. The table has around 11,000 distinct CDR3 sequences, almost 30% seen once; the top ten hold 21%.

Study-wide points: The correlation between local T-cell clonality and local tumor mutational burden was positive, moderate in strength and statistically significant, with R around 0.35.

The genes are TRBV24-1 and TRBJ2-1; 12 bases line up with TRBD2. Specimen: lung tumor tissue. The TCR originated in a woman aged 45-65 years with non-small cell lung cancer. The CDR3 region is CATSDSPGLAGNEQFF. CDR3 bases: TGTGCCACCAGTGATTCACCGGGACTAGCGGGCAATGAGCAGTTCTTC.